The text below deals with one TCR beta chain. Its antigen is as yet unknown. This sample was included in a study of blood T cells in healthy people across ages. Study-wide points: PBMC samples, being unsorted, prevented any conclusive comparison of naive and antigen-experienced cells. Researchers report that TCR beta diversity correlated strongly with naive T cell percentage. Whereas aged donors had fewer naive CD4+ cells, long-lived donors had more of them and higher diversity.

The V and J ends lost 1 base and 7 bases respectively, with 13 bases between them. The CDR3 length is 14 residues. A J-beta primer mix and a sample-barcoded 5' primer were used in a second PCR of about 7 to 12 cycles. Tagging of each cDNA molecule was performed by a template-switch adaptor with 12 random nucleotides. TCRdb fed the 5' RACE reads into MiXCR, producing one record per CDR3 protein. The sample carries around 1.1 million distinct CDR3 sequences, around two fifths recorded once. Sequencing was carried out using blood. The TCR was taken from a man aged 18 to 29 in good health. V usage is TRBV12-3 or TRBV12-4 and J usage is TRBJ1-2, with D tentatively TRBD1 (5 bases). The CDR3 here is CASSLDGGVAGYTF. In DNA, the CDR3 is TGTGCCAGCAGTTTAGACGGGGGAGTGGCTGGCTACACCTTC.